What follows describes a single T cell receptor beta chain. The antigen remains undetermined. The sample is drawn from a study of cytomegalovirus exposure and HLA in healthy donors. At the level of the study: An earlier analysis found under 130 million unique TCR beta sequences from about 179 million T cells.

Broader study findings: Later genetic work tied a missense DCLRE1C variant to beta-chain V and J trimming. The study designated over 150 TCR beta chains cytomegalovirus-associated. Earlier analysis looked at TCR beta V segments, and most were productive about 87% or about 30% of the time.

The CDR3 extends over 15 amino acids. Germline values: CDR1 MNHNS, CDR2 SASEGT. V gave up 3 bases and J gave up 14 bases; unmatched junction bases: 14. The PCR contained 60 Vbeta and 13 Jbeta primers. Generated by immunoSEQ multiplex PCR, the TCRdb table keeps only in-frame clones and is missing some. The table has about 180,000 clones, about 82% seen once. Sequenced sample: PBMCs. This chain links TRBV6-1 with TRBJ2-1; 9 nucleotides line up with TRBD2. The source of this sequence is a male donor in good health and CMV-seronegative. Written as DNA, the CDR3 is TGTGCCAGCAGTGATAGAGGACTAGCGCGTAGGGGGGAGTTCTTC. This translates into CASSDRGLARRGEFF.